The clone carrying this TCR beta chain has a handful of counts. The antigen is not known. The entry originates in a study of blood T cells in healthy people across ages. Findings and limits, study-wide: One million T cells yielded diversity estimates that were considered underestimates. Per million T cells, the diversity of TCR beta decreased roughly linearly as age advanced.

The use of a sample-barcoded 5' primer and a J-beta primer mix characterized a second PCR of about 6 to 12 cycles. TCRdb re-analysed the 5' RACE reads in MiXCR, keeping a single row per CDR3 protein. The data contain around 1,700,000 distinct CDR3 sequences, 28% of them singletons. The germline CDR1 and CDR2 sequences are SGHTA and FQGNSA. V was pared by 6 bases and J by 5 bases, with 14 bases of the junction left unmatched. CDR3 size: 16 residues. This sequence originates from a woman under 40 in good health. This chain joins TRBV7-2 and TRBJ2-5; TRBD2 matches at 8 bases. The specimen was blood. The CDR3 loop reads CASRPPGGLKHETQYF. CDR3 in DNA: TGTGCCAGCAGACCTCCGGGGGGGTTAAAGCATGAGACCCAGTACTTC.